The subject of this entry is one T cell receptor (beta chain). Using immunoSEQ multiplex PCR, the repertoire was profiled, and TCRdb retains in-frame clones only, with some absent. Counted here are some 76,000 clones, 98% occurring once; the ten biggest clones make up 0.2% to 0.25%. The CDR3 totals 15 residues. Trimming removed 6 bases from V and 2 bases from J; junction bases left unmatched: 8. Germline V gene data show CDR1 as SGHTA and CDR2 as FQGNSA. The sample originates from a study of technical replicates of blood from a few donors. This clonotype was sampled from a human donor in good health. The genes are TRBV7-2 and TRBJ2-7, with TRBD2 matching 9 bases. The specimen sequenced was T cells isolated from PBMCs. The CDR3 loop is CASSPTSGPPYEQYF. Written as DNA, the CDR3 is TGTGCCAGCAGTCCAACTAGCGGGCCACCCTACGAGCAGTACTTC.